The 17 T cell receptor beta chains given below trace back to one sample, sequenced in a study of response to subunit inactivated influenza vaccine. MiXCR, applied by TCRdb to the RT-PCR reads, yields one record per CDR3 protein. The table has over 650,000 distinct CDR3 sequences, around 18% seen once. The starting material was PBMCs from blood, obtained 4 to 6 days after vaccination. These receptor sequences come from a man aged 50-59 years who received an inactivated influenza vaccine.

This clonotype was seen a handful of times. The V and J genes are TRBV3-1 and TRBJ2-1; possible D gene TRBD1, 8 bases. Trimming removed 3 bases from V and 6 bases from J, with 18 bases in between. Germline V gene data show CDR1 as LGHDT and CDR2 as YNNKEL (reference sequence). This CDR3 has 16 residues. The CDR3 nucleotides are TGTGCCAGCAGCCAGGAGGGGGGGACAGGTACCAATGAGCAGTTCTTC. Protein: CASSQEGGTGTNEQFF.

Details on this clonotype: An end of the junction differs from the germline gene, which may be a read error. CDR3 region: CARSLRAGVETQNF. CDR3 nucleotides: TGTGCCAGGAGCTTACGAGCGGGAGTAGAGACCCAGAACTTC. This chain joins TRBV27 and TRBJ2-5; 8 bases are shared with TRBD2. Germline assignment: CDR1 MNHEY and CDR2 SMNVEV (reference sequence). This CDR3 has 14 residues.

In this sample, this clonotype turned up many times. This chain links TRBV12-3 or TRBV12-4 with TRBJ2-2, with TRBD1 matching 8 bases. Trimming at V came to 6 bases and at J to 1 base, leaving 4 bases not matched to a gene. This CDR3 is built from 15 residues. The CDR3, as DNA: TGTGCCAGCAGAACCGGGACAGGGAACACCGGGGAGCTGTTTTTT. Its protein product is CASRTGTGNTGELFF.

The chain employs TRBV20-1 and TRBJ2-7; 11 bases line up with TRBD1. V lost 1 base and J lost 3; bases outside the gene matches: 2. Germline V gene lookup returns CDR1 DFQATT and CDR2 SNEGSKA (reference sequence). This CDR3 has 14 amino acids. CDR3 sequence: CSARGGQGVYEQYF. For the CDR3, the DNA is TGCAGTGCTAGAGGGGGACAGGGGGTCTACGAGCAGTACTTC.

This rearrangement joins TRBV20-1 to TRBJ1-1, with 8 bases lining up with TRBD1. Unmatched junction bases numbered 4, after V lost 3 bases and J lost 1 base. CDR1 DFQATT and CDR2 SNEGSKA come from the germline V gene (reference sequence). This CDR3 spans 14 amino acids. The CDR3 DNA sequence: TGCAGTGCTAGGGACAGGGTCACGAACACTGAAGCTTTCTTT. This translates into CSARDRVTNTEAFF.

The rearrangement links TRBV5-1 to TRBJ2-1; TRBD2 might be the D (6 bases). CDR3 length: 18 amino acids. CDR1 and CDR2 from the germline V gene are SGHRS and YFSETQ. V was cut by 0 bases and J by 4 bases, with 20 bases left in between. The DNA of the CDR3 is TGCGCCAGCAGCTTGGGCGTGCGGGGAGCGGCTCTTTACAATGAGCAGTTCTTC. This gives the protein CASSLGVRGAALYNEQFF.

This clonotype has ten or more counts. This chain links TRBV20-1 with TRBJ2-7, with 7 bases identical to TRBD1. The CDR3 spans 13 residues. V trimming: 6 bases; J trimming: 0 bases; junction bases outside the gene matches: 5. Germline V gene lookup returns CDR1 DFQATT and CDR2 SNEGSKA (reference sequence). The CDR3 spells CSAPGQSSYEQYF. The CDR3 region has the DNA TGCAGTGCCCCGGGACAGTCCTCCTACGAGCAGTACTTC.

A few counts support this clonotype. DNA for the CDR3: TGTGCCAGCAGTTCCGTAGCCAAAAACATTCAGTACTTC. It codes for CASSSVAKNIQYF. V is TRBV6-5 and J is TRBJ2-4; D is undetermined. The length of the CDR3 is 13 residues. Germline-derived CDR1 and CDR2 are MNHEY and SVGAGI. Trimming pared 4 bases from V and 0 bases from J, leaving 4 bases between.

This clonotype came up once. The DNA for the CDR3 is TGTGCCAGCAGCTTAGAAGGCGGGCTAGCGGGAAGCACAGATACGCAGTATTTT. Protein product: CASSLEGGLAGSTDTQYF. The genes are TRBV11-2 and TRBJ2-3, with TRBD2 matching 9 bases. Germline CDR1 and CDR2: SGHAT and FQNNGV. V lost 0 bases, J lost 0 bases, and 7 bases stayed unmatched. The CDR3 runs 18 residues.

This clonotype was observed at least ten times. This chain joins TRBV20-1 and TRBJ1-4; TRBD1 matches 10 bases. Germline V CDR1 and CDR2: DFQATT, SNEGSKA (reference sequence). J was trimmed by 6 bases and V by 6 bases; bases with no gene match: 4. CDR3 length equals 13 residues. The DNA for the CDR3 is TGCAGTGCCACCGGGACAGGGGATGAAAAACTGTTTTTT. This gives the protein CSATGTGDEKLFF.

The rearrangement links TRBV7-3 to TRBJ2-1; TRBD2 matches 8 bases. CDR1 is SGHTA, CDR2 FQGTGA, per germline. The junction had 3 bases not matched to a gene; V was cut back by 1 base and J by 4 bases. The CDR3 contains 15 residues. CDR3 sequence: CASSLKPGGYNEQFF. As DNA, the CDR3 is TGTGCCAGCAGCTTAAAACCGGGAGGGTACAATGAGCAGTTCTTC.

J is TRBJ2-1 and V is TRBV13; D may be TRBD2 (6 bases). Germline V gene sequence: CDR1 PRHDT, CDR2 FYEKMQ (reference sequence). The CDR3 sequence is 20 residues long. V lost 1 base and J 0 bases, leaving 22 bases between the germline ends. The CDR3 nucleotides read TGTGCCAGCAGCTTAGTAGGGCTAGCGCGCCACACAAGCTCCTACAATGAGCAGTTCTTC. Translation gives CASSLVGLARHTSSYNEQFF.

J is TRBJ2-7 and V is TRBV10-3, with TRBD2 matching 11 bases. The CDR3 spans 16 residues. J lost 0 bases, V lost 2 bases, and 3 bases had no gene match. The germline V gene has CDR1 ENHRY and CDR2 SYGVKD. DNA of the CDR3: TGTGCCATCAGTGAGGTAGCGGGGGGGTTCTCCTACGAGCAGTACTTC. As protein: CAISEVAGGFSYEQYF.

The rearrangement joins TRBV4-1 to TRBJ2-6; D unclear. Trimming shortened V by 2 bases and J by 2 bases, and 7 bases separated the two germline ends. The CDR3 is 15 residues long. The V gene's germline CDR1 is MGHRA and CDR2 YSYEKL. CDR3 residues: CASSQQEPGANVLTF. The CDR3 bases are TGCGCCAGCAGCCAACAGGAACCTGGGGCCAACGTCCTGACTTTC.

This clonotype came up a few times. This chain joins TRBV6-5 and TRBJ2-7; D could derive from TRBD1 or TRBD2 (5 bases each). The CDR3 is made up of 16 amino acids. Germline-derived CDR1 and CDR2 are MNHEY and SVGAGI. The V end was cut by 4 bases, the J end by 9 bases, with 25 bases between. The CDR3 region is CASSSNRDHTAGVQYF. In DNA, the CDR3 is TGTGCCAGCAGTTCTAACCGGGACCATACCGCAGGTGTGCAGTACTTC.

The chain combines TRBV4-1 with TRBJ2-7; 8 bases are shared with TRBD1. This CDR3 has 15 residues. V trimming: 1 base; J trimming: 3 bases; junction bases outside the gene matches: 5. Germline lookup yields CDR1 MGHRA and CDR2 YSYEKL. The CDR3 sequence: CASSQVRTGSYEQYF. The CDR3 DNA reads as TGCGCCAGCAGCCAAGTTCGGACAGGGAGCTACGAGCAGTACTTC.

This chain joins TRBV7-2 and TRBJ2-2, with D maybe TRBD1 (5 bases). The V gene's germline CDR1 is SGHTA and CDR2 FQGNSA. The V end lost 2 bases, the J end lost 9 bases, and 13 bases lay between the germline ends. The CDR3 sequence is 14 residues long. CDR3 nucleotide sequence: TGTGCCAGCAGCTTATTACAGGCGACCAGGGAGCTGTTTTTT. This codes for CASSLLQATRELFF.